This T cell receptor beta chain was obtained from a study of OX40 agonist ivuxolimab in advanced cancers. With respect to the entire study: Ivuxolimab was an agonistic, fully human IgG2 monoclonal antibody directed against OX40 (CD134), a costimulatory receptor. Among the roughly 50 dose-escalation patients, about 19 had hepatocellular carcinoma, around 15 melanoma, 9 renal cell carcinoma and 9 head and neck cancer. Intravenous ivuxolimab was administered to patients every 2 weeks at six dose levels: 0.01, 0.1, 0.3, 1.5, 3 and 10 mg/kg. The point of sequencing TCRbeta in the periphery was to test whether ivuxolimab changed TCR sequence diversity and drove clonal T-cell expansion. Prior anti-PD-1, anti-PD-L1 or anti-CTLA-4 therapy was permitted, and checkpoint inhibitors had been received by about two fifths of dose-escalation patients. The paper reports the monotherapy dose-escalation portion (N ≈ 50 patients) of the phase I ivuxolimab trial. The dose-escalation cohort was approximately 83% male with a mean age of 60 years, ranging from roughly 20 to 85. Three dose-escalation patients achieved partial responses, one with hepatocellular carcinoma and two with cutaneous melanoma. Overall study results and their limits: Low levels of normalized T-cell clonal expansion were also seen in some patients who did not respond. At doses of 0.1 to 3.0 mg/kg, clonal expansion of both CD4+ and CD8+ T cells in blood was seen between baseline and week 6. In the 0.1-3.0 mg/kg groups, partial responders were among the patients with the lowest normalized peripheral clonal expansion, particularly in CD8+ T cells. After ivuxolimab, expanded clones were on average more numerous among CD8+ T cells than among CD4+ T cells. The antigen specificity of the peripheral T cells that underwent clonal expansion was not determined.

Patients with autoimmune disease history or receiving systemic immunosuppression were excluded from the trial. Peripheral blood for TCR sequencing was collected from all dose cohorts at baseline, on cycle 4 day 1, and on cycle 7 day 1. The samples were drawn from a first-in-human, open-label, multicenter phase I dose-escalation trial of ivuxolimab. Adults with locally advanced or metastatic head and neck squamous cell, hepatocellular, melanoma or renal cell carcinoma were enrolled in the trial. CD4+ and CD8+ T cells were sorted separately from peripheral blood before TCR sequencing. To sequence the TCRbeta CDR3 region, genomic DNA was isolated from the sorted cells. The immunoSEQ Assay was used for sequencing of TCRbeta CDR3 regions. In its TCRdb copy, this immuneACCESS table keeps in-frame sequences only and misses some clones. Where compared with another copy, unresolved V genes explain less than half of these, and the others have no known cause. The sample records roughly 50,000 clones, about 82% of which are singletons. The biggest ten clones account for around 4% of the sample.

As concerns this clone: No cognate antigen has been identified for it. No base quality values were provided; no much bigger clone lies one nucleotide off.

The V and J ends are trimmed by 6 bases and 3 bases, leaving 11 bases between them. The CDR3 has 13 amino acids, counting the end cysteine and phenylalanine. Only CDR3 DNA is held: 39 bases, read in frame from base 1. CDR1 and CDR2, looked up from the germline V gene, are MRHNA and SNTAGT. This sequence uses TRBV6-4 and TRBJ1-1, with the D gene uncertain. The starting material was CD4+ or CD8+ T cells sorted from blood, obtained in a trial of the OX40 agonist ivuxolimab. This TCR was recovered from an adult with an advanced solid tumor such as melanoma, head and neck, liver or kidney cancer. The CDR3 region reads CASSSQADTEAFF. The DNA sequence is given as TGTGCCAGCAGCTCCCAGGCGGACACTGAAGCTTTCTTT.